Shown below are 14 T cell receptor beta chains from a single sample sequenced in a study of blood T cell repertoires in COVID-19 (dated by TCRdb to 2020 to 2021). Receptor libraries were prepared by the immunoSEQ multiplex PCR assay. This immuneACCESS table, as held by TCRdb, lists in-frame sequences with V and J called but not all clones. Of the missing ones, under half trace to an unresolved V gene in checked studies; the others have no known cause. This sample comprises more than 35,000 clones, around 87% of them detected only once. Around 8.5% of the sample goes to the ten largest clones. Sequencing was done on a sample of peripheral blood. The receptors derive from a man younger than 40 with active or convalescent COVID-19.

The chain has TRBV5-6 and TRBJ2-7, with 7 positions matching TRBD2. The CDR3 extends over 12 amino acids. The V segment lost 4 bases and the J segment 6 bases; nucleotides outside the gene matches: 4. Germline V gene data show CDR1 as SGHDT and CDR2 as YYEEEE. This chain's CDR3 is CASSQLATEQYV. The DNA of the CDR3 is TGTGCCAGCAGCCAACTAGCGACCGAGCAGTACGTC.

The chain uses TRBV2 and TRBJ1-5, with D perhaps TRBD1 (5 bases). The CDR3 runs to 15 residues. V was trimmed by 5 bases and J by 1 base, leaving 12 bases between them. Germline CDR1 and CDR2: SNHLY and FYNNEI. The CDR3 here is CASSPGWQSNQPQHF. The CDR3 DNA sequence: TGTGCCAGCAGTCCAGGGTGGCAGAGCAATCAGCCCCAGCATTTT.

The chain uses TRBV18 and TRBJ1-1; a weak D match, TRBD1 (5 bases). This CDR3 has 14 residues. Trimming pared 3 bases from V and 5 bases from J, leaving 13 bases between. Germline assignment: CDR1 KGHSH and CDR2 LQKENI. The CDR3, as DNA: TGTGCCAGCTCACCGGCGGGGGAGGGGACTGAAGCTTTCTTT. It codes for CASSPAGEGTEAFF.

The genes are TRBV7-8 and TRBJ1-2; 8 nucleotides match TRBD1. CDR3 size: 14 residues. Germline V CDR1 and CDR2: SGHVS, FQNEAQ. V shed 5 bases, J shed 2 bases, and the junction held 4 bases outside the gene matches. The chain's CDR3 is CASSPRDRNYGYTF. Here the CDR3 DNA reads TGTGCCAGCAGCCCCCGGGACAGGAACTATGGCTACACCTTC. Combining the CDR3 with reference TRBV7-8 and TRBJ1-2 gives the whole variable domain GAGVSQSPRYKVAKRGQDVALRCDPISGHVSLFWYQQALGQGPEFLTYFQNEAQLDKSGLPSDRFFAERPEGSVSTLKIQRTQQEDSAVYLCASSPRDRNYGYTFGSGTRLTVV.

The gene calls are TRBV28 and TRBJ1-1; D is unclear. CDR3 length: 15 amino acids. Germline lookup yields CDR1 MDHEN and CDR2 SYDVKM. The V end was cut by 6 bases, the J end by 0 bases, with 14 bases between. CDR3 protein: CASSSSGAMNTEAFF. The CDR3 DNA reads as TGTGCCAGCAGCTCTTCCGGAGCCATGAACACTGAAGCTTTCTTT. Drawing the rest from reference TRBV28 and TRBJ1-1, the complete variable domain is DVKVTQSSRYLVKRTGEKVFLECVQDMDHENMFWYRQDPGLGLRLIYFSYDVKMKEKGDIPEGYSVSREKKERFSLILESASTNQTSMYLCASSSSGAMNTEAFFGQGTRLTVV.

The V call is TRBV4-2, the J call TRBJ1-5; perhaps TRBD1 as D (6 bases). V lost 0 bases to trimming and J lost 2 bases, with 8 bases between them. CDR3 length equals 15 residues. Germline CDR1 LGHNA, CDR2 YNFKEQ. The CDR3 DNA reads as TGTGCCAGCAGCCAAGAAGCAGGGGGCAATCAGCCCCAGCATTTT. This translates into CASSQEAGGNQPQHF.

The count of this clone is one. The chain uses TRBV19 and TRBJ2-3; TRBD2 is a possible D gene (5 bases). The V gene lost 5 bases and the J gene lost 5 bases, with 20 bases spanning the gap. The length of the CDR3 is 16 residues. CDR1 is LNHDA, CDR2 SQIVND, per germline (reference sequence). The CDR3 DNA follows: TGTGCCAGTAGTCCCCGGAACGCGCAAGGGAGAGATACGCAGTATTTT. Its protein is CASSPRNAQGRDTQYF.

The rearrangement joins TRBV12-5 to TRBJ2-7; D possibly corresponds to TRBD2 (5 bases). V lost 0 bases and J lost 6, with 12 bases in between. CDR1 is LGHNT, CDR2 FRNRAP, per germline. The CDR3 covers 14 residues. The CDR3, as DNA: TGTGCTAGTGGTTTGGTAACTAGGGCGGGCGAGCAGTACTTC. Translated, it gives CASGLVTRAGEQYF.

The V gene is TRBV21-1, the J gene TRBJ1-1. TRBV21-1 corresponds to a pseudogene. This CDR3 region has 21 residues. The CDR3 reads CASSKVKNWRPARFMNTEAFF. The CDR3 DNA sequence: TGTGCCAGCAGCAAAGTGAAGAATTGGAGGCCTGCCCGATTTATGAACACTGAAGCTTTCTTT.

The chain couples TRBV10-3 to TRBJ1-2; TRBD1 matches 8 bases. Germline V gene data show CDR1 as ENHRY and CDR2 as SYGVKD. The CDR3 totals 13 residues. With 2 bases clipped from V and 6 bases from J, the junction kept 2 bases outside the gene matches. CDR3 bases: TGTGCCATCAGTGAGGGACAGGGAAATGGCTACACCTTC. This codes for CAISEGQGNGYTF.

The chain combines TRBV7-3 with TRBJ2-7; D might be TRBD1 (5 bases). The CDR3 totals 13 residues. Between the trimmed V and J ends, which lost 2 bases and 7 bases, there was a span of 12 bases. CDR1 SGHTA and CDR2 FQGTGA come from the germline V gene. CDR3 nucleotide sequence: TGTGCCAGCAGCTTAGGGGTCAAGGGGGAGCAGTACTTC. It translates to CASSLGVKGEQYF.

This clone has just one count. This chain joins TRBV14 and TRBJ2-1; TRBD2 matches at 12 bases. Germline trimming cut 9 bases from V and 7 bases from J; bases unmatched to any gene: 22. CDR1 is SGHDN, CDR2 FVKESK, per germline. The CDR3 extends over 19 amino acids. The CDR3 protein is CARQGRIRLAGAVGNEQFF. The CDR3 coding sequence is TGTGCCAGACAGGGAAGAATTAGACTAGCGGGGGCGGTGGGGAATGAGCAGTTCTTC.

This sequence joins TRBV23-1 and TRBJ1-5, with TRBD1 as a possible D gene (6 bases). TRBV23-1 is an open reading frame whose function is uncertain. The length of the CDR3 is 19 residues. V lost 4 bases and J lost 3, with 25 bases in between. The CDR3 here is CASSLKSACGMGANQPQHF. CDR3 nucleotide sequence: TGCGCCAGCAGTCTTAAGTCGGCCTGTGGTATGGGGGCCAATCAGCCCCAGCATTTT.

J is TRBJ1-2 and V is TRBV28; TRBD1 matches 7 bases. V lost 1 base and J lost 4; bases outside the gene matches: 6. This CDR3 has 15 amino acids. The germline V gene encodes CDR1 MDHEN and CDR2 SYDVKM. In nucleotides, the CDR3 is TGTGCCAGCAGTTTATTAGGGACAGAATTCTATGGCTACACCTTC. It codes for CASSLLGTEFYGYTF.